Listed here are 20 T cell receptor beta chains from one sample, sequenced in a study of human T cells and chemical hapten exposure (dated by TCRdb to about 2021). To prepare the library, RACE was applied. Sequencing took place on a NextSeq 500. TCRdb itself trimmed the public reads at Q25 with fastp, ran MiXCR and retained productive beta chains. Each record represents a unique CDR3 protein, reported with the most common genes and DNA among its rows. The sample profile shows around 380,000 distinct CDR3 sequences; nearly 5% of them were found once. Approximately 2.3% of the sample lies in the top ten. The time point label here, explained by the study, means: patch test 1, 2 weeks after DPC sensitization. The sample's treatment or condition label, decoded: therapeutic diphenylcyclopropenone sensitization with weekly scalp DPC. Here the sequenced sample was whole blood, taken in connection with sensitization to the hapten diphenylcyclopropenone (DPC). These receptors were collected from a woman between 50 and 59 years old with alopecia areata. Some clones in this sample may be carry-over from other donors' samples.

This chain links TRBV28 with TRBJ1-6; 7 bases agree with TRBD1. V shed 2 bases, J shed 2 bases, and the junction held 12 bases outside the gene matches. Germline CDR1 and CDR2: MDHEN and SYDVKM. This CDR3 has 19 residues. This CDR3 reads CASSLPETGKGTYNSPLHF. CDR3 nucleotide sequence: TGTGCCAGCAGTTTACCCGAGACAGGGAAGGGGACCTATAATTCACCCCTCCACTTT.

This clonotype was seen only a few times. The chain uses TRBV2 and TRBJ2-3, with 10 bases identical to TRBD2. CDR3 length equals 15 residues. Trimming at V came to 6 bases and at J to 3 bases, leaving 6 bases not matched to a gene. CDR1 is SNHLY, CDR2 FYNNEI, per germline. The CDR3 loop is CASSGTSVRTDTQYF. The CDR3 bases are TGTGCCAGCAGCGGGACTAGCGTAAGAACAGATACGCAGTATTTT. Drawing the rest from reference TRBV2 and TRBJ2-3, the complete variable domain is EPEVTQTPSHQVTQMGQEVILRCVPISNHLYFYWYRQILGQKVEFLVSFYNNEISEKSEIFDDQFSVERPDGSNFTLKIRSTKLEDSAMYFCASSGTSVRTDTQYFGPGTRLTVL.

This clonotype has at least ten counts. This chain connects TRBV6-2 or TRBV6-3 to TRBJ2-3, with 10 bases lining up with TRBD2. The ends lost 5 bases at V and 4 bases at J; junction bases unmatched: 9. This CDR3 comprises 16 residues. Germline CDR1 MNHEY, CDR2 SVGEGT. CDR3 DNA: TGTGCCAGCAGTCTCCTAGCGGGAGCGGAAGCAGATACGCAGTATTTT. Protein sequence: CASSLLAGAEADTQYF.

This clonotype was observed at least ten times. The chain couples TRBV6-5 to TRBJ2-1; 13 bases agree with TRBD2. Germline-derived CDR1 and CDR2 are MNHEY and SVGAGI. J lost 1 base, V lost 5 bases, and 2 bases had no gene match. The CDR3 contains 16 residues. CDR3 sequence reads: CASSTGLAGSYNEQFF. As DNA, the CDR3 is TGTGCCAGCAGTACGGGACTAGCGGGATCCTACAATGAGCAGTTCTTC.

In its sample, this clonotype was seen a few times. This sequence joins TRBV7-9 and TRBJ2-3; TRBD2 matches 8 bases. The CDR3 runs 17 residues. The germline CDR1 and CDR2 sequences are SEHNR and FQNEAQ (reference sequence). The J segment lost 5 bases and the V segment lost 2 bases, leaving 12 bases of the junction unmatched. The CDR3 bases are TGTGCCAGCAGCTTACCCGTTAGCGGGGCCGGAGAAGATACGCAGTATTTT. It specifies CASSLPVSGAGEDTQYF.

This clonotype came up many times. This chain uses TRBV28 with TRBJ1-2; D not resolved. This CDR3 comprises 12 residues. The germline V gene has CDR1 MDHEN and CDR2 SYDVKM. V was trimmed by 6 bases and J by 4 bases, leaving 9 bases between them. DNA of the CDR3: TGTGCCAGCAGCATTGGCAGCTATGGCTACACCTTC. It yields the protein CASSIGSYGYTF.

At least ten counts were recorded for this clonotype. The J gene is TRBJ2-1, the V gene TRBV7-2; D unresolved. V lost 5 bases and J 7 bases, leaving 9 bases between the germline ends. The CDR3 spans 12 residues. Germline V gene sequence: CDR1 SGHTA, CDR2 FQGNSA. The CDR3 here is CASSPERNEQFF. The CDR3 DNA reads TGTGCCAGCAGCCCCGAGAGGAATGAGCAGTTCTTC.

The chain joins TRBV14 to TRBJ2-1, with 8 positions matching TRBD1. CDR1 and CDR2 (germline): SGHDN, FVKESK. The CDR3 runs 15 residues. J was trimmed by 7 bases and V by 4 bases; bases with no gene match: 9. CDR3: CASSPFGTGLNEQFF. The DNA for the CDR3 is TGTGCCAGCAGCCCTTTTGGGACAGGTTTGAATGAGCAGTTCTTC.

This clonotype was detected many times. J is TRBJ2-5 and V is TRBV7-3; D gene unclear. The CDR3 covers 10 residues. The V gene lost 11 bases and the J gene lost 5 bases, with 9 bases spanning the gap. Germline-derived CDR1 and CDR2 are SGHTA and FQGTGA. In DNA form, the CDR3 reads TGTGCCGTTACTGATGAGACCCAGTACTTC. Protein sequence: CAVTDETQYF.

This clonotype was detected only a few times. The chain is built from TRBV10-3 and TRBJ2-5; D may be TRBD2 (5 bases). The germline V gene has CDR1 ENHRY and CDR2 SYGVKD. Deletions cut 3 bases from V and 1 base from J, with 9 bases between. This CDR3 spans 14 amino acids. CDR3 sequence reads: CAISERGPQETQYF. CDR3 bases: TGTGCCATCAGTGAACGAGGGCCCCAAGAGACCCAGTACTTC.

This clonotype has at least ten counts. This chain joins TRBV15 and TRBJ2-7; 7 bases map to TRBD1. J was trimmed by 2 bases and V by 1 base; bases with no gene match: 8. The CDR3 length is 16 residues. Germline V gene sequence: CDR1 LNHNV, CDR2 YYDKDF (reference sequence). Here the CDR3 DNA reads TGTGCCACCAGCAGAGTTCCAAGGACAGGTACCTACGAGCAGTACTTC. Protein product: CATSRVPRTGTYEQYF.

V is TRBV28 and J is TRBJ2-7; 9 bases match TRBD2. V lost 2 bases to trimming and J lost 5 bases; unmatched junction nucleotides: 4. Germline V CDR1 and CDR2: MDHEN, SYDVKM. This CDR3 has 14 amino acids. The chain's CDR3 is CASSLLAGLDEQYF. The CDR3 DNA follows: TGTGCCAGCAGTTTACTAGCGGGACTTGACGAGCAGTACTTC. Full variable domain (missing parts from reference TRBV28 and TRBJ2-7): DVKVTQSSRYLVKRTGEKVFLECVQDMDHENMFWYRQDPGLGLRLIYFSYDVKMKEKGDIPEGYSVSREKKERFSLILESASTNQTSMYLCASSLLAGLDEQYFGPGTRLTVT.

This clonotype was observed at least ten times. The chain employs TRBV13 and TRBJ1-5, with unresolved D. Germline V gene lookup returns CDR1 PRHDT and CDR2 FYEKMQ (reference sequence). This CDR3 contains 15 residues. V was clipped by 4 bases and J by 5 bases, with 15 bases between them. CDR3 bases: TGTGCCAGCAGCTCCTCCCGGGTCCGCGATCAGCCCCAGCATTTT. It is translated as CASSSSRVRDQPQHF.

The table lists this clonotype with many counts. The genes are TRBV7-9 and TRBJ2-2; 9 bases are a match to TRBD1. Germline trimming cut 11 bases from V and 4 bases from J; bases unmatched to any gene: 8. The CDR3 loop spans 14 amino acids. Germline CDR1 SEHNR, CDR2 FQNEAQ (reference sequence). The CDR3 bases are TGTGCCTCCTGGACAGGGGTAGCCACCGGGGAGCTGTTTTTT. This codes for CASWTGVATGELFF. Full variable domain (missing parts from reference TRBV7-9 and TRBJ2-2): DTGVSQNPRHKITKRGQNVTFRCDPISEHNRLYWYRQTLGQGPEFLTYFQNEAQLEKSRLLSDRFSAERPKGSFSTLEIQRTEQGDSAMYLCASWTGVATGELFFGEGSRLTVL.

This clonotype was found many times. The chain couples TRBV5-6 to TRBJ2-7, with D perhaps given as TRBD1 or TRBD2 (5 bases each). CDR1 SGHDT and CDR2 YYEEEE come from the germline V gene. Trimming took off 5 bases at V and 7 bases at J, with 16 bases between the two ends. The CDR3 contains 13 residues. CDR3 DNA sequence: TGTGCCAGCAGGCCAGGATCGAGGGGAGAGCAGTACTTC. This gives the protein CASRPGSRGEQYF.

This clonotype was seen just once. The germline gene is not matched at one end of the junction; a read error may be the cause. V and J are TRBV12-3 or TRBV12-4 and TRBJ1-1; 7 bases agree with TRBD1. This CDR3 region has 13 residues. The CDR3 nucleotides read TGTGCCAGCAGTACGGGACAGAACATTGAAGCTTTCTTT. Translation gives CASSTGQNIEAFF.

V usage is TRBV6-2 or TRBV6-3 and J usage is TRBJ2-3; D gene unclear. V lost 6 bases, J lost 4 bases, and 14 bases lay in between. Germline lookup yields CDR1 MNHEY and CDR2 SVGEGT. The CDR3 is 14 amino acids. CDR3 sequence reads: CASSPPARPDTQYF. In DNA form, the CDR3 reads TGTGCCAGCAGCCCCCCAGCTAGGCCAGATACGCAGTATTTT.

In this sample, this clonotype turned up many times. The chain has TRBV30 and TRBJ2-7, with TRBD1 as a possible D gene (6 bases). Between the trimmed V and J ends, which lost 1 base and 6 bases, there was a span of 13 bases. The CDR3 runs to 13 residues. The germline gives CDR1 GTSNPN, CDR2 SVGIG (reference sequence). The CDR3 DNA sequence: TGTGCCTGGAGTGAGACAGGACTCACCGAGCAGTACTTC. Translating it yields CAWSETGLTEQYF. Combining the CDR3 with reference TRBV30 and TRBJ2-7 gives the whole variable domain SQTIHQWPATLVQPVGSPLSLECTVEGTSNPNLYWYRQAAGRGLQLLFYSVGIGQISSEVPQNLSASRPQDRQFILSSKKLLLSDSGFYLCAWSETGLTEQYFGPGTRLTVT.

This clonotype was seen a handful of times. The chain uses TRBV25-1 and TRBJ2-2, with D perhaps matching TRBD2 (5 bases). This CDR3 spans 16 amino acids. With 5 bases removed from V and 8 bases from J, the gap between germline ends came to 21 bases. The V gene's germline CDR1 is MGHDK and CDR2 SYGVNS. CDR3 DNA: TGTGCCAGCAGTTACGGGATTCCTAACACTAAAGGGGAGCTGTTTTTT. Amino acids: CASSYGIPNTKGELFF.

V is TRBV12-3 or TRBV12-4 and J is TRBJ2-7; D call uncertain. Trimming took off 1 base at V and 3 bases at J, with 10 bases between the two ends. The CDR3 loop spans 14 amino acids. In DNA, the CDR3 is TGTGCCAGCAGTTTAGAGGGCATGGGCTACGAGCAGTACTTC. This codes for CASSLEGMGYEQYF.